This T cell receptor (beta chain) is drawn from a study of shared clonotypes between healthy human individuals. Germline CDR1 reads SGHRS; CDR2 reads YFSETQ. The CDR3 loop spans 14 amino acids. The V and J ends lost 3 bases and 8 bases, in that order; junction bases with no gene match: 6. This table comes from immunoSEQ multiplex PCR, and its TCRdb copy is limited to in-frame clones, with some not included. The sample has about 2.3 million clones; over 90% are singletons. Sequenced sample: naive CD4+ T cells from PBMCs. Subset specified: CD45RA+ positively selected. This chain connects TRBV5-1 to TRBJ1-4; TRBD1 matches at 8 bases. This clonotype originated in a man aged 18 to 30 in good health. Some clones in this sample may be carry-over from other donors' samples. DNA of the CDR3: TGCGCCAGCAGCTCAGGGGGCGCCGAGGAAAAACTGTTTTTT. It codes for CASSSGGAEEKLFF.